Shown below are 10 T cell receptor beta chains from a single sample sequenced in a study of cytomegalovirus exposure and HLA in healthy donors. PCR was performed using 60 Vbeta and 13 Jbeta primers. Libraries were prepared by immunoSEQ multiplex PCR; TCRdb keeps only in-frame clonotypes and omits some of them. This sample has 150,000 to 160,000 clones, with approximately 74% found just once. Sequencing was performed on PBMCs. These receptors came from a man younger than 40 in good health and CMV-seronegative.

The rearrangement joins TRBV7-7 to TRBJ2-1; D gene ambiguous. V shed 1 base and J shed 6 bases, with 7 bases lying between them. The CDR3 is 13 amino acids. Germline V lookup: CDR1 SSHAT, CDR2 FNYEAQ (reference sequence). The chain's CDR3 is CASSLDSLNEQFF. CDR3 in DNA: TGTGCCAGCAGCTTAGACAGCCTCAATGAGCAGTTCTTC.

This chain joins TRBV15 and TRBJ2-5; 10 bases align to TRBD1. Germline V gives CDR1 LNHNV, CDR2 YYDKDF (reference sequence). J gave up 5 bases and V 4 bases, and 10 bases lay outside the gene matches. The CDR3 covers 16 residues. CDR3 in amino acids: CATSNPLTGGLETQYF. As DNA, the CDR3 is TGTGCCACCAGCAATCCCTTGACAGGGGGCTTGGAGACCCAGTACTTC.

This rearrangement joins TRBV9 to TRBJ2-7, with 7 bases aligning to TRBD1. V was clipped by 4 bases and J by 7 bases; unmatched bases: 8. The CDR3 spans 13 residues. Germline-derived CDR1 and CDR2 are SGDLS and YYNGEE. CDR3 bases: TGTGCCAGCAGCACAGGGGCTACGGGGGAGCAGTACTTC. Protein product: CASSTGATGEQYF. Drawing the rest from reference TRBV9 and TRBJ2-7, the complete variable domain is DSGVTQTPKHLITATGQRVTLRCSPRSGDLSVYWYQQSLDQGLQFLIQYYNGEERAKGNILERFSAQQFPDLHSELNLSSLELGDSALYFCASSTGATGEQYFGPGTRLTVT.

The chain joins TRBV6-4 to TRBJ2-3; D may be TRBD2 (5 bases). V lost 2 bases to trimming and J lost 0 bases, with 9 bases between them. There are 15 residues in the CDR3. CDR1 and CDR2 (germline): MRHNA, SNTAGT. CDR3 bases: TGTGCCAGCAGTGACGAGTGGACTAGCACAGATACGCAGTATTTT. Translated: CASSDEWTSTDTQYF.

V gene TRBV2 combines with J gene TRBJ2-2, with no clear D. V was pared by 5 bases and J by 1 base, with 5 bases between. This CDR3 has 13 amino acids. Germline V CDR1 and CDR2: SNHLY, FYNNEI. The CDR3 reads CASSLKNTGELFF. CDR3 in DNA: TGTGCCAGCAGTTTAAAGAACACCGGGGAGCTGTTTTTT.

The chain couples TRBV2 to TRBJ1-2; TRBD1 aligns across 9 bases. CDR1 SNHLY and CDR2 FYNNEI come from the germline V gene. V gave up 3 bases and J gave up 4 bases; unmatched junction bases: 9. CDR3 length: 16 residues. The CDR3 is CASSETDRGRGYGYTF. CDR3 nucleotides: TGTGCCAGCAGTGAGACGGACAGGGGACGAGGCTATGGCTACACCTTC.

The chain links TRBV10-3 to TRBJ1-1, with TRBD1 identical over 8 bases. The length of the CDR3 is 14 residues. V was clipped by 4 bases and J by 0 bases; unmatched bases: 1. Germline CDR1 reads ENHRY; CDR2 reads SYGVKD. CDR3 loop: CAISGQGLNTEAFF. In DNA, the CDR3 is TGTGCCATCAGTGGACAGGGGTTGAACACTGAAGCTTTCTTT.

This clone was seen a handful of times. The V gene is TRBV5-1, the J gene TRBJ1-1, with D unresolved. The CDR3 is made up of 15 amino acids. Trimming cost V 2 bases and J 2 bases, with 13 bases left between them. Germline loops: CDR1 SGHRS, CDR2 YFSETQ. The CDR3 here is CASSFFGQINTEAFF. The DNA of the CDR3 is TGCGCCAGCAGCTTTTTTGGCCAGATCAACACTGAAGCTTTCTTT. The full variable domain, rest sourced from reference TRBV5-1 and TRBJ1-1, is KAGVTQTPRYLIKTRGQQVTLSCSPISGHRSVSWYQQTPGQGLQFLFEYFSETQRNKGNFPGRFSGRQFSNSRSEMNVSTLELGDSALYLCASSFFGQINTEAFFGQGTRLTVV.

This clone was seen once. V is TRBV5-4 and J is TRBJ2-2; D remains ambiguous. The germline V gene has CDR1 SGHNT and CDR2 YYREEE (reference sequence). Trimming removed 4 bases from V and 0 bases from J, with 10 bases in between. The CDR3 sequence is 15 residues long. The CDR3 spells CASSGPGSNTGELFF. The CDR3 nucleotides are TGTGCCAGCAGCGGGCCCGGTTCGAACACCGGGGAGCTGTTTTTT.

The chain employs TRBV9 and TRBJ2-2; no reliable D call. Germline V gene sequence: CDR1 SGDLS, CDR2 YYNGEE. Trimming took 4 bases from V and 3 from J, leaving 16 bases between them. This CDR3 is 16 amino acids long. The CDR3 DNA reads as TGTGCCAGCAGCCCAGGCCCCAATGTGGACACCGGGGAGCTGTTTTTT. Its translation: CASSPGPNVDTGELFF.